The TCR beta chain described here comes from a study of blood T cell repertoires in COVID-19. About the study: The study drew acute and convalescent COVID-19 samples from the United States, Italy and Spain.

In the authors' workflow: Researchers report that nucleated cell counts were estimated from reference gene primer amplification. This table comes from immunoSEQ multiplex PCR, and its TCRdb copy is limited to in-frame clones, with some not included. D and trimming were read from the DNA, whereas the V and J calls and clone size are those reported in that table. Of about 49,000 clones in the sample, 60% to 80% are singletons; the top ten hold roughly 45%. V lost 2 bases to trimming and J lost 4 bases; unmatched junction nucleotides: 4. Germline assignment: CDR1 MNHEY and CDR2 SVGEGT. This CDR3 contains 14 residues.

This chain joins TRBV6-2 or TRBV6-3 and TRBJ2-7; the match to TRBD1 covers 8 bases. This clonotype was sampled from a man aged 65 to 79 with active or convalescent COVID-19. The sequencing input was peripheral blood. DNA of the CDR3: TGTGCCAGCAGTTACGGGGGACAGGTATACGAGCAGTACTTC. This sequence encodes CASSYGGQVYEQYF.